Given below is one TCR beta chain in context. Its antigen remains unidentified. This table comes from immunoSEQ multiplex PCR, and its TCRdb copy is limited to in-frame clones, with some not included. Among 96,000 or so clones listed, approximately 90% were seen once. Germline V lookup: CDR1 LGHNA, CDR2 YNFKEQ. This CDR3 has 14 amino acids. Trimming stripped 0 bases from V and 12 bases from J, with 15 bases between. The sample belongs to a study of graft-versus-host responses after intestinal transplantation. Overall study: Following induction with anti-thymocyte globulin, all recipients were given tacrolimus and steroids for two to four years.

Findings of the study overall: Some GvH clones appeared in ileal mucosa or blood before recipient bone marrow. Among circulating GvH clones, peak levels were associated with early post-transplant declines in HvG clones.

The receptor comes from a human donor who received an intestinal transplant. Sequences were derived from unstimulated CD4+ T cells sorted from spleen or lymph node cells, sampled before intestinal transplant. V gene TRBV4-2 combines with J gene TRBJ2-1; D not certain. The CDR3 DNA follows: TGTGCCAGCAGCCAAGACTTACAGCATATGGCGCAGTTCTTC. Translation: CASSQDLQHMAQFF.